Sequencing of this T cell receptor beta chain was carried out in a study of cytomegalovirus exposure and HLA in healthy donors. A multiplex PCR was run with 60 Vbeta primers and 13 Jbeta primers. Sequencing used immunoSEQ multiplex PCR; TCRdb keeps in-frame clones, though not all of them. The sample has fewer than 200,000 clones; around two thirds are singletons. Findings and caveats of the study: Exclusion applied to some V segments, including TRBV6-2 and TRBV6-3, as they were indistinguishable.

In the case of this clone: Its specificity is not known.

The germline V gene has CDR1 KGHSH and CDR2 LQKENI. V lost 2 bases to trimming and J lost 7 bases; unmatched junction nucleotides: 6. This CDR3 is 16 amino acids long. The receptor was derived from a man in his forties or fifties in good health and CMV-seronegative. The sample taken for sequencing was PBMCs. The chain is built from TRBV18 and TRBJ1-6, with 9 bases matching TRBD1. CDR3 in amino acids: CASSPVGTGPNSPLHF. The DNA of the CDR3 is TGTGCCAGCTCACCAGTGGGGACAGGGCCAAATTCACCCCTCCACTTT.